This T cell receptor (beta chain) stems from a study of blood T cell repertoires in COVID-19. Background on the study: Spain, Italy and the United States supplied samples that represented acute and convalescent COVID-19. From T cells, B-cell-depleted T cells, or PBMCs came the material, which was cDNA or gDNA.

Original analysis: It was from reference gene primer amplification that nucleated cell counts were estimated. Generated by immunoSEQ multiplex PCR, the TCRdb table keeps only in-frame clones and is missing some. For V, J and clone size, that table is used; D and trimming come from the DNA. The sample lists 90,000 or so clones; 70% to 80% were seen once. Per germline, CDR1 MGHRA and CDR2 YSYEKL. V dropped 4 bases and J dropped 8; count of bases not matched to a gene: 11. The CDR3 is made up of 16 amino acids. The chain has TRBV4-1 and TRBJ1-4, with TRBD1 identical over 9 bases. This sequence originates from a human donor in a cohort sampled during active COVID-19. The sample comprised peripheral blood. Here the CDR3 DNA reads TGCGCCAGCAGCCGGGGAGGGACAGGGATCGAGGAAAAACTGTTTTTT. Its protein is CASSRGGTGIEEKLFF.